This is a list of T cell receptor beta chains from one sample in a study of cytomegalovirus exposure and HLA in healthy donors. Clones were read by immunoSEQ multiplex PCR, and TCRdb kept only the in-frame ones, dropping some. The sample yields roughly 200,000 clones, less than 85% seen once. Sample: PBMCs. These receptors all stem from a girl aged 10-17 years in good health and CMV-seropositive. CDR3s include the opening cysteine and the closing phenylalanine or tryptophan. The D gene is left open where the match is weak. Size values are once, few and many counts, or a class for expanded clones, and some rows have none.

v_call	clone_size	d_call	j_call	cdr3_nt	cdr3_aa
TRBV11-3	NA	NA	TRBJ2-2	TGTGCCAGCAGCTTAGGTGTCGGGTTCGGGGAGCTGTTTTTT	CASSLGVGFGELFF
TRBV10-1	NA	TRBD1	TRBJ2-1	TGCGCCAGCAGTCCGACAGGGTCCTCCTACAATGAGCAGTTCTTC	CASSPTGSSYNEQFF
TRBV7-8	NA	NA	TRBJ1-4	TGTGCCAGCAGCTTAGGGCGCGGGGCCGGGGGTGAAAAACTGTTTTTT	CASSLGRGAGGEKLFF
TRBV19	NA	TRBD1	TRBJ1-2	TGTGCCAGTAGGACAGACAGGGACTATGGCTACACCTTC	CASRTDRDYGYTF
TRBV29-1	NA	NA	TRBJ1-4	TGCAGCGTTTATACTGACCCGAGCGAGGGGGGGAGTGAAAAACTGTTTTTT	CSVYTDPSEGGSEKLFF
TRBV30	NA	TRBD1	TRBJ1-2	TGTGCCTTACGGACAGGAGGATTCTATGGCTACACCTTC	CALRTGGFYGYTF
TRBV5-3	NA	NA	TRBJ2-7	TGTGCCAGAAGCCCCCGAGAGTACTTC	CARSPREYF
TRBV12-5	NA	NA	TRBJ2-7	TGTGCTAGTGGTTTCTCGCTGGCCCAGGACACTTATTCCTACGAGCAGTACTTC	CASGFSLAQDTYSYEQYF
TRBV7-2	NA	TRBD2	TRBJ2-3	TGTGCCAGCAGCCGGCGCGGGGGGGAAGATACGCAGTATTTT	CASSRRGGEDTQYF
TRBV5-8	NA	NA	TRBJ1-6	TGTGCCAGCAGTTTCGACAGGACTCCCTCGGCCCTCCACTTT	CASSFDRTPSALHF
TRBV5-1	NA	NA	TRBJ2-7	TGCGCCAGCAGCTCGGACTTGACCACAAGGGCGTACGAGCAGTACTTC	CASSSDLTTRAYEQYF
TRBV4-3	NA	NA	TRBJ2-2	TGCGCCAGCAGCCAGAATGGGGGCCGGGAGCTGTTTTTT	CASSQNGGRELFF
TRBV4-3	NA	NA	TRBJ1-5	TGCGCCAGCAGCCAAGATGGGCGCCAGCCCCAGCATTTT	CASSQDGRQPQHF
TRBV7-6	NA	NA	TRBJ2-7	TGTGCCAGCAGCTCCGACTACTACGAGCAGTACTTC	CASSSDYYEQYF
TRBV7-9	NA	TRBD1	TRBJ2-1	TGTGCCAGCAGCTCCAGACAGGGCCCTACTTACAATGAGCAGTTCTTC	CASSSRQGPTYNEQFF
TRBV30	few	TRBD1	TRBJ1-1	TGTGCCTGGAGCACAGGGGGCTTCACTGAAGCTTTCTTT	CAWSTGGFTEAFF
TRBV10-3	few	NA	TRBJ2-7	TGTGCCATCAGTGGGGCCGACTACGAGCAGTACTTC	CAISGADYEQYF
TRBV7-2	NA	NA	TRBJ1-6	TGTGCCAGCACTATCACACAAGTGGGCTCACCCCTCCACTTT	CASTITQVGSPLHF
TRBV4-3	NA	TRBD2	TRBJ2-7	TGCGCCAGCAGCCGGCTAGCGGGGGCCGCCTACGAGCAGTACTTC	CASSRLAGAAYEQYF
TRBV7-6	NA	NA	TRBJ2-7	TGTGCCAGCAGCTTAGCCCCCTACCCGGGGGTCCACGAGCAGTACTTC	CASSLAPYPGVHEQYF
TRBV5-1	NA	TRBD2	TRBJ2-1	TGTGCCAGCCGATTAGCGGGGAGCTCCTACAATGAGCAGTTCTTC	CASRLAGSSYNEQFF
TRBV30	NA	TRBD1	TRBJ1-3	TGTGCCTGGAGCCCCCCAGGGGGCGGTTCTGGAAACACCATATATTTT	CAWSPPGGGSGNTIYF
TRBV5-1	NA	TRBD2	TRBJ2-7	TGCGCCAGCAGCCCGGGAGGGATGTCCTACGAGCAGTACTTC	CASSPGGMSYEQYF
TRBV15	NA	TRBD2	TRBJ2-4	TGTGCCACCAGCAGAGTTTCTGCTAGCGGGGGGCCCGGAGCCAAAAACATTCAGTACTTC	CATSRVSASGGPGAKNIQYF
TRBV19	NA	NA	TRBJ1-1	TGTGCCAGTAGTATGTTGGGGGGGGACACTGAAGCTTTCTTT	CASSMLGGDTEAFF
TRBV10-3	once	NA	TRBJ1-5	TGTGCCATCAGTGAGTCGAGAGAACAGCCCCAGCATTTT	CAISESREQPQHF
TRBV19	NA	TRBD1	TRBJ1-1	TGTGCCAGTAGTCCCTGGACAGGGATTAACACTGAAGCTTTCTTT	CASSPWTGINTEAFF
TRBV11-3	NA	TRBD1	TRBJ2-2	TGTGCCAGCAGCCAGTCCCCGGACAGGGGGGCCGGGGAGCTGTTTTTT	CASSQSPDRGAGELFF
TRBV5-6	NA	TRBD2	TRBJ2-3	TGTGCCAGCAGCCCGGGACTAGCGGGGTTTCCTAGCACAGATACGCAGTATTTT	CASSPGLAGFPSTDTQYF
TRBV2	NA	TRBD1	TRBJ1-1	TGTGCCAGCAGTGGGGACAGGTTACGGATGAACACTGAAGCTTTCTTT	CASSGDRLRMNTEAFF
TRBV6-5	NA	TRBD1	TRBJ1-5	TGTGCCAGCAGTATGACAGGGGGCAATCAGCCCCAGCATTTT	CASSMTGGNQPQHF
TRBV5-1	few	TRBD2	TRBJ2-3	TGCGCCAGCGCCCCTAGCGGGCGCAGCACAGATACGCAGTATTTT	CASAPSGRSTDTQYF
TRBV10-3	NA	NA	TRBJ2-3	TGTGCCATCAGTGATATAACAGATACGCAGTATTTT	CAISDITDTQYF
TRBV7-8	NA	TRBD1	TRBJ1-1	TGTGCCAGCAGCCCGAGATGGACAGGGGTGGACTCTGAAGCTTTCTTT	CASSPRWTGVDSEAFF
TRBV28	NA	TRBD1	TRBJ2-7	TGTGCCAGCAGCGTTAGCACCGGGACAGGGGCCCACGAGCAGTACTTC	CASSVSTGTGAHEQYF
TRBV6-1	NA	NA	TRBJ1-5	TGTGCCAGCAGTGAGGTCGAGGATCAGCCCCAGCATTTT	CASSEVEDQPQHF
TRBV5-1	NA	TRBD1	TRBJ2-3	TGCGCCAGCAGCTCGGACAGGGGAAAGGGGGATACGCAGTATTTT	CASSSDRGKGDTQYF
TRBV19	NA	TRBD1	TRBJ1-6	TGTGCCAGTAGACCGACAGGGTTCTATAATTCACCCCTCCACTTT	CASRPTGFYNSPLHF
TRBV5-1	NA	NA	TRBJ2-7	TGCGCCAGCAGCCCCCTACAGGGAACCTACGAGCAGTACTTC	CASSPLQGTYEQYF
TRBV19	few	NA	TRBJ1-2	TGTGCCAGTAGTATTTTCTTGCGGTCAGAGTATGGCTACACCTTC	CASSIFLRSEYGYTF
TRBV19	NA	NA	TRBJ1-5	TGTGCCAGTACCCCCCCGGGAGGGGGCAATCAGCCCCAGCATTTT	CASTPPGGGNQPQHF
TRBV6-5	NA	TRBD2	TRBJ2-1	TGTGCCAGCAGTTCCGAAGGACTAGCGGGTTACAATGAGCAGTTCTTC	CASSSEGLAGYNEQFF
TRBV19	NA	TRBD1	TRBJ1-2	TGTGCCAGTAGGTGGGACCCGGGACAGACCTATGGCTACACCTTC	CASRWDPGQTYGYTF
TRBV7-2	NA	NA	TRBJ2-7	TGTGCCAGCAGCTACCTCCCGGACAGTAGCATAAAAGCCTACGAGCAGTACTTC	CASSYLPDSSIKAYEQYF
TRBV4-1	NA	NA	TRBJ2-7	TGCGCCAGCAGCCTTCGGGATGAAAATTACGAGCAGTACTTC	CASSLRDENYEQYF
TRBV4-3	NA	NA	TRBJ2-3	TGCGCCAGCAGCCAAGGTGGAGGACCTGGTCGGGATACGCAGTATTTT	CASSQGGGPGRDTQYF
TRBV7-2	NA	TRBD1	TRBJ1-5	TGTGCCAGCAGCCCCGGACAGGGCTTTCAGCCCCAGCATTTT	CASSPGQGFQPQHF
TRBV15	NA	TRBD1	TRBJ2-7	TGTGCCACCAGCAGAGATGCGGGACAGGCCTACGAGCAGTACTTC	CATSRDAGQAYEQYF
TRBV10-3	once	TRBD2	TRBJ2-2	TGTGCCATCAGCCCTAGCGGGGGGCCCAACACCGGGGAGCTGTTTTTT	CAISPSGGPNTGELFF
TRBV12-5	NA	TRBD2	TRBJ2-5	TGTGCTAGTGGCTTGGTACGAAGCGGGGGCCGGCAAGAGACCCAGTACTTC	CASGLVRSGGRQETQYF
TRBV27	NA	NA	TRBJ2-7	TGTGCCAGCAGTCCGGGACAAGTAACCTACGAGCAGTACTTC	CASSPGQVTYEQYF
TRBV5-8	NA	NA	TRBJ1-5	TGTGCCAGCAGCTTGGGGATGGGGAGGCCCCAGCATTTT	CASSLGMGRPQHF
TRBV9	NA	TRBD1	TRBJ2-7	TGTGCCAGCAGCGTAGACAGGGGCCCTTCCTACGAGCAGTACTTC	CASSVDRGPSYEQYF